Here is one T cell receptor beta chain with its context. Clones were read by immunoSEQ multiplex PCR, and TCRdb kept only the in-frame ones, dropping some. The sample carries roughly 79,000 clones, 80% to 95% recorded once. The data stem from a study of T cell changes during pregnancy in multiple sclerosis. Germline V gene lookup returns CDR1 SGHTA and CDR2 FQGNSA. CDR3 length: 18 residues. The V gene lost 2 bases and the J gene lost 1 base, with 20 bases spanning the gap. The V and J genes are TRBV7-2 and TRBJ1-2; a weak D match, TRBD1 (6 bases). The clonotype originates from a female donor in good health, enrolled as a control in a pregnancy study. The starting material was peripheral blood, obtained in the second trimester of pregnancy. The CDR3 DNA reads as TGTGCCAGCAGCTTAATTTTGGGGGCGCTCCCACTTAACTATGGCTACACCTTC. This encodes CASSLILGALPLNYGYTF.